What follows is one TCR beta chain and its context. The data originate from a study of blood T cell repertoires in COVID-19. Study as a whole: Spain, Italy and the United States supplied samples that represented acute and convalescent COVID-19.

The germline V gene has CDR1 MNHEY and CDR2 SVGAGI. The CDR3 is made up of 13 amino acids. Trimming pared 5 bases from V and 4 bases from J, leaving 9 bases between. Per the study methods: Amplification from reference gene primers served as the basis for estimated nucleated cell counts. Generated by immunoSEQ multiplex PCR, the TCRdb table keeps only in-frame clones and is missing some. V and J calls and clone size come straight from that table; D and trimming were deduced from the DNA. The data hold about 140,000 clones, with 75% to 85% observed a single time. The sequencing input was peripheral blood. This TCR derives from a man aged 65 to 85 who had recovered from COVID-19. The chain employs TRBV6-5 and TRBJ1-5; D call uncertain. Here the CDR3 DNA reads TGTGCCAGCAGTCGGGGAGGTAATCAGCCCCAGCATTTT. It is translated as CASSRGGNQPQHF.